The clone carrying this T cell receptor (beta chain) was detected once. This record belongs to a study of blood T cell repertoires in COVID-19. On the study more broadly: The United States, Italy and Spain supplied acute and convalescent COVID-19 samples. Sources were T cells, B-cell-depleted T cells, or PBMCs; the material itself was cDNA or gDNA.

Germline V gene data show CDR1 as GTSNPN and CDR2 as SVGIG (reference sequence). Trimming removed 4 bases from V and 6 bases from J, with 16 bases in between. The CDR3 covers 14 residues. Authors' data handling: By means of reference gene primer amplification, nucleated cell counts were estimated. Libraries were prepared by immunoSEQ multiplex PCR; TCRdb keeps only in-frame clonotypes and omits some of them. Clone size and the V and J calls come from that table; the DNA yielded D and trimming. The table has 100,000 to 150,000 clones, under 90% seen once; the top ten hold 12%. Sequenced sample: peripheral blood. This sequence originates from a woman aged 55-69 years with acute or convalescent COVID-19. V usage is TRBV30 and J usage is TRBJ2-1, with D unresolved. The CDR3, as DNA: TGTGCCTGGAACGAACGGGTGCCTTCCAATGAGCAGTTCTTC. Encoded protein: CAWNERVPSNEQFF.